The 18 T cell receptor beta chains presented below share a single source sample, sequenced in a study of PD-L1 blockade in urothelial cancer. Repertoires were generated with immunoSEQ multiplex PCR, while TCRdb's copy carries only in-frame clones and drops some. The sample has 25,000 to 35,000 clones, approximately 86% seen once. The sample here was PBMCs, taken around atezolizumab (anti-PD-L1) treatment. These receptors originate from a man aged 45-60 years with urothelial cancer.

This chain uses TRBV19 with TRBJ1-2; 8 nucleotides match TRBD1. CDR1 and CDR2 from the germline V gene are LNHDA and SQIVND (reference sequence). This CDR3 is built from 13 residues. V shed 5 bases and J 4 bases; nucleotides not matched to a gene: 3. The DNA of the CDR3 is TGTGCCAGTAGTCGGACAGGGCTCTATGGCTACACCTTC. Its translation is CASSRTGLYGYTF.

The rearrangement joins TRBV6-1 to TRBJ2-2, with 7 bases that match TRBD1. V was pared by 2 bases and J by 4 bases, with 16 bases of the junction left unmatched. The CDR3 has 19 amino acids. From germline, CDR1 is MNHNS and CDR2 SASEGT. In DNA, the CDR3 is TGTGCCAGCAGTGAATACGTGTGGGGCCTACAGGGGTCCACCGGGGAGCTGTTTTTT. It encodes CASSEYVWGLQGSTGELFF.

The sample holds a few counts of this clone. The V and J genes are TRBV10-1 and TRBJ2-2, with TRBD1 matching 8 bases. J lost 7 bases, V lost 10 bases, and 14 bases had no gene match. Germline CDR1 WNHNN, CDR2 SYGVQD (reference sequence). This CDR3 comprises 15 residues. CDR3 sequence reads: CATIRTGRTGGELFF. In DNA form, the CDR3 reads TGCGCCACCATTCGGACAGGGCGGACGGGCGGGGAGCTGTTTTTT.

Here the CDR3 reads CASSQDWTSGGTHGGELFF. The CDR3 DNA is TGTGCCAGCAGCCAAGATTGGACTAGCGGGGGGACCCACGGCGGGGAGCTGTTTTTT. The chain carries TRBV14 and TRBJ2-2; 14 positions match TRBD2. The germline gives CDR1 SGHDN, CDR2 FVKESK. V dropped 0 bases and J dropped 7; count of bases not matched to a gene: 10. The CDR3 extends over 19 amino acids.

The rearrangement uses TRBV7-2 and TRBJ1-5; D gene uncertain. The V gene lost 5 bases and the J gene lost 2 bases, with 10 bases spanning the gap. The CDR3 covers 14 residues. Germline V gives CDR1 SGHTA, CDR2 FQGNSA. The CDR3, as DNA: TGTGCCAGCAGCCCAAGTCAGGGCAATCAGCCCCAGCATTTT. This translates into CASSPSQGNQPQHF.

This chain connects TRBV19 to TRBJ1-2; 11 bases are a match to TRBD1. The CDR3 totals 13 residues. Losses at the gene ends were 6 bases for V and 3 bases for J; bases not matched to a gene: 0. CDR1 is LNHDA, CDR2 SQIVND, per germline (reference sequence). CDR3 residues: CASRGQGDYGYTF. CDR3 sequence (DNA): TGTGCCAGTAGGGGACAGGGGGACTATGGCTACACCTTC. Filled out from reference TRBV19 and TRBJ1-2, the complete variable domain reads DGGITQSPKYLFRKEGQNVTLSCEQNLNHDAMYWYRQDPGQGLRLIYYSQIVNDFQKGDIAEGYSVSREKKESFPLTVTSAQKNPTAFYLCASRGQGDYGYTFGSGTRLTVV.

The rearrangement links TRBV11-2 to TRBJ2-7; TRBD2 matches at 9 bases. CDR1 is SGHAT and CDR2 is FQNNGV in the germline V gene. The CDR3 is made up of 17 amino acids. J gave up 2 bases and V 1 base, and 9 bases lay outside the gene matches. The CDR3 loop reads CASSLGAGGRATYEQYF. CDR3 coding DNA: TGTGCCAGCAGCTTAGGGGCTGGCGGGAGGGCAACCTACGAGCAGTACTTC.

This sequence joins TRBV30 and TRBJ2-2; 16 nucleotides align to TRBD2. The CDR3 loop spans 16 amino acids. Per germline, CDR1 GTSNPN and CDR2 SVGIG (reference sequence). V lost 5 bases to trimming and J lost 6 bases; unmatched junction nucleotides: 6. CDR3 loop: CAWEWGTSGRAGELFF. In nucleotides, the CDR3 is TGTGCCTGGGAATGGGGGACTAGCGGGAGGGCCGGGGAGCTGTTTTTT.

This clone is categorized as large. One junction end does not reproduce the germline sequence, and a read error may be involved. The chain uses TRBV23-1 and TRBJ1-5; 10 bases match TRBD1. TRBV23-1 counts as an open reading frame of uncertain function. This CDR3 spans 12 amino acids. CDR3 protein: CVSRDRGQPQHF. Here the CDR3 DNA reads TGCGTCAGCCGGGACAGGGGACAGCCCCAGCATTTT.

V is TRBV6-4 and J is TRBJ1-5, with 7 bases aligning to TRBD1. This CDR3 spans 16 amino acids. Per the germline V gene, CDR1 is MRHNA and CDR2 is SNTAGT. The V and J ends lost 4 bases and 5 bases, in that order; junction bases with no gene match: 11. The CDR3 DNA follows: TGTGCCAGCAGTGGGAACGGGACAGAGCTTGATCAGCCCCAGCATTTT. Its translation is CASSGNGTELDQPQHF.

This chain uses TRBV11-2 with TRBJ2-7, with TRBD2 identical over 8 bases. V lost 5 bases, J lost 2 bases, and 8 bases stayed unmatched. This CDR3 region has 15 residues. The germline V gene encodes CDR1 SGHAT and CDR2 FQNNGV. In DNA, the CDR3 is TGTGCCAGCAGCACCCGCGACGGGAGGGCCTACGAGCAGTACTTC. This codes for CASSTRDGRAYEQYF.

In nucleotides, the CDR3 is TGTGCCAGCAGTACAGGGGGAAGGAGCCACGAGCAGTACTTC. As protein: CASSTGGRSHEQYF. The V call is TRBV28, the J call TRBJ2-7; 8 nucleotides line up with TRBD1. Trimming cost V 5 bases and J 5 bases; bases outside gene matches: 8. The CDR3 is made up of 14 amino acids. Germline V gene lookup returns CDR1 MDHEN and CDR2 SYDVKM.

This chain uses TRBV7-8 with TRBJ2-1; no definite D call. There are 17 residues in the CDR3. The germline V gene encodes CDR1 SGHVS and CDR2 FQNEAQ. V was cut by 5 bases and J by 5 bases, with 22 bases left in between. The CDR3 DNA sequence: TGTGCCAGCAGCCCGAGTTCTAGACGTGGCGTTAACAATGAGCAGTTCTTC. Protein product: CASSPSSRRGVNNEQFF.

J is TRBJ1-1 and V is TRBV27, with D possibly being TRBD1 (5 bases). The germline V gene has CDR1 MNHEY and CDR2 SMNVEV (reference sequence). This CDR3 has 14 residues. Trimming took 2 bases from V and 3 from J, leaving 10 bases between them. The DNA for the CDR3 is TGTGCCAGCAGTTTACGGGGGGGTGACACTGAAGCTTTCTTT. Translated, it gives CASSLRGGDTEAFF.

The chain links TRBV27 to TRBJ2-2; 7 bases align to TRBD1. Germline-derived CDR1 and CDR2 are MNHEY and SMNVEV (reference sequence). The CDR3 spans 14 residues. V gave up 5 bases and J gave up 5 bases; unmatched junction bases: 5. CDR3 loop: CASSHPTGTGELFF. CDR3 in DNA: TGTGCCAGCAGTCACCCGACAGGGACCGGGGAGCTGTTTTTT.

This chain uses TRBV10-3 with TRBJ2-3, with D possibly matching TRBD2 (5 bases). The CDR3 is 15 residues long. The germline CDR1 and CDR2 sequences are ENHRY and SYGVKD. Deletions cut 2 bases from V and 2 bases from J, with 11 bases between. CDR3 protein: CAISEQLDPTDTQYF. The CDR3 DNA reads TGTGCCATCAGTGAGCAACTAGACCCCACAGATACGCAGTATTTT.

The chain links TRBV18 to TRBJ2-5; D ambiguous. This CDR3 region has 15 residues. Trimming shortened V by 1 base and J by 2 bases, and 11 bases separated the two germline ends. Germline loops: CDR1 KGHSH, CDR2 LQKENI. The CDR3, as DNA: TGTGCCAGCTCACCACTGGGTGCGGATCAAGAGACCCAGTACTTC. Its translation is CASSPLGADQETQYF.

The chain joins TRBV7-9 to TRBJ1-2; D is perhaps TRBD1 (6 bases). V was clipped by 5 bases and J by 4 bases, with 14 bases between them. Germline loops: CDR1 SEHNR, CDR2 FQNEAQ (reference sequence). This CDR3 contains 14 residues. For the CDR3, the DNA is TGTGCCAGCAGCCCATCGACAGGCGTCTATGGCTACACCTTC. Translating it yields CASSPSTGVYGYTF.